The rows below give T cell receptor beta chains drawn from one sample of a study of T cell repertoires in cytomegalovirus infection. One entry per CDR3 protein results from TCRdb running MiXCR on the reads. This sample has some 100,000 distinct CDR3 sequences, with more than 20% found just once. The sequencing sample was made of CD8+ T cells from PBMCs. These receptors came from a human donor in good health (CMV status not recorded). Some clones in this sample may be carry-over from other donors' samples. The CDR3 runs from the conserved cysteine through the conserved F or W. A D gene is named only where the DNA matches it firmly. Clone size is shown for a subset of rows, as once, few, many or a class of expanded clone.

v_gene: TRBV11-2
abundance: few
j_gene: TRBJ2-7
d_gene: TRBD1
CDR3aa: CASSPEQGAYEQYF
CDR3nt: TGTGCCAGCAGCCCCGAGCAGGGGGCATACGAGCAGTACTTC

v_gene: TRBV7-2
abundance: many
j_gene: TRBJ2-5
d_gene: -
CDR3aa: CASSLEFIQETQYF
CDR3nt: TGTGCCAGCAGCTTAGAGTTTATTCAAGAGACCCAGTACTTC

v_gene: TRBV7-9
abundance: many
j_gene: TRBJ2-3
d_gene: TRBD2
CDR3aa: CASSPPGAGGSYLTDTQYF
CDR3nt: TGTGCCAGCAGCCCCCCTGGGGCGGGAGGCTCCTACCTCACAGATACGCAGTATTTT

v_gene: TRBV7-6
abundance: many
j_gene: TRBJ2-3
d_gene: -
CDR3aa: CASSSWDNQDTQYF
CDR3nt: TGTGCCAGCAGCTCTTGGGACAATCAAGATACGCAGTATTTT

v_gene: TRBV27
abundance: -
j_gene: TRBJ2-7
d_gene: -
CDR3aa: CASSLSWTGSYEQYF
CDR3nt: TGTGCCAGCAGTTTATCCTGGACGGGCTCCTACGAGCAGTACTTC

v_gene: TRBV6-6
abundance: few
j_gene: TRBJ2-7
d_gene: TRBD2
CDR3aa: CASSWASGGNDEQYF
CDR3nt: TGTGCCAGCAGTTGGGCTAGCGGGGGTAACGACGAGCAGTACTTC

v_gene: TRBV6-5
abundance: few
j_gene: TRBJ1-6
d_gene: -
CDR3aa: CASSYSKGMDSPLHF
CDR3nt: TGTGCCAGCAGTTACTCCAAAGGGATGGACTCACCCCTCCACTTT

v_gene: TRBV5-6
abundance: -
j_gene: TRBJ2-5
d_gene: -
CDR3aa: CASSAAGTQYF
CDR3nt: TGTGCCAGCAGTGCGGCTGGGACCCAGTACTTC

v_gene: TRBV11-2
abundance: -
j_gene: TRBJ1-3
d_gene: -
CDR3aa: CASILREFSGNTIYF
CDR3nt: TGTGCCAGCATCCTCCGAGAGTTCTCTGGAAACACCATATATTTT

v_gene: TRBV4-3
abundance: many
j_gene: TRBJ1-1
d_gene: -
CDR3aa: CASSYGTNGAFF
CDR3nt: TGCGCCAGCAGCTATGGGACAAACGGAGCTTTCTTT

v_gene: TRBV6-1
abundance: many
j_gene: TRBJ2-7
d_gene: -
CDR3aa: CASTGSSLYEQYF
CDR3nt: TGTGCCAGCACCGGGTCAAGCCTCTACGAGCAGTACTTC

v_gene: TRBV4-1
abundance: few
j_gene: TRBJ2-3
d_gene: -
CDR3aa: CASSQALAAQDTQYF
CDR3nt: TGCGCCAGCAGCCAAGCCCTGGCCGCCCAAGATACGCAGTATTTT

v_gene: TRBV4-3
abundance: -
j_gene: TRBJ1-5
d_gene: -
CDR3aa: CASSQDSGGNQPQHF
CDR3nt: TGCGCCAGCAGCCAAGATAGCGGCGGGAATCAGCCCCAGCATTTT

v_gene: TRBV30
abundance: -
j_gene: TRBJ1-4
d_gene: -
CDR3aa: CAWSPYNEKLFF
CDR3nt: TGTGCCTGGAGTCCCTATAATGAAAAACTGTTTTTT

v_gene: TRBV12-3/TRBV12-4
abundance: few
j_gene: TRBJ1-2
d_gene: TRBD1
CDR3aa: CASSFPFRTGDGYTF
CDR3nt: TGTGCCAGCAGTTTCCCTTTCCGTACAGGGGATGGCTACACCTTC

v_gene: TRBV6-1
abundance: few
j_gene: TRBJ1-1
d_gene: -
CDR3aa: CASSYGMANTEAFF
CDR3nt: TGTGCCAGCAGTTATGGGATGGCGAACACTGAAGCTTTCTTT

v_gene: TRBV11-2
abundance: many
j_gene: TRBJ1-1
d_gene: -
CDR3aa: CASSLDGQGSVNTEAFF
CDR3nt: TGTGCCAGCAGCTTAGATGGGCAGGGGAGCGTGAACACTGAAGCTTTCTTT

v_gene: TRBV6-1
abundance: many
j_gene: TRBJ2-5
d_gene: -
CDR3aa: CASRRLVQETQYF
CDR3nt: TGTGCCAGCAGAAGACTAGTTCAAGAGACCCAGTACTTC

v_gene: TRBV6-2/TRBV6-3
abundance: few
j_gene: TRBJ2-1
d_gene: -
CDR3aa: CASSPEYNEQFF
CDR3nt: TGTGCCAGCAGCCCGGAATACAATGAGCAGTTCTTC

v_gene: TRBV28
abundance: -
j_gene: TRBJ1-6
d_gene: TRBD1
CDR3aa: CASSLRQGDSPLHF
CDR3nt: TGTGCCAGCAGTTTAAGACAGGGGGATTCACCCCTCCACTTT

v_gene: TRBV4-3
abundance: few
j_gene: TRBJ1-6
d_gene: -
CDR3aa: CASSHSSYNSPLHF
CDR3nt: TGCGCCAGCAGCCATAGCTCCTATAATTCACCCCTCCACTTT

v_gene: TRBV6-6
abundance: few
j_gene: TRBJ2-1
d_gene: -
CDR3aa: CASSYSINYNEQFF
CDR3nt: TGTGCCAGCAGTTACTCAATAAATTACAATGAGCAGTTCTTC

v_gene: TRBV7-2
abundance: -
j_gene: TRBJ1-1
d_gene: -
CDR3aa: CASSSAGPRAEAFF
CDR3nt: TGTGCCAGCAGCTCCGCAGGCCCCAGGGCTGAAGCTTTCTTT

v_gene: TRBV12-3/TRBV12-4
abundance: many
j_gene: TRBJ2-1
d_gene: -
CDR3aa: CASSWANNEQFF
CDR3nt: TGTGCCAGCAGTTGGGCCAACAATGAGCAGTTCTTC

v_gene: TRBV6-2/TRBV6-3
abundance: few
j_gene: TRBJ1-1
d_gene: TRBD1
CDR3aa: CASSFEGAGYNTEAFF
CDR3nt: TGTGCCAGCAGTTTTGAGGGGGCTGGGTATAACACTGAAGCTTTCTTT

v_gene: TRBV7-9
abundance: few
j_gene: TRBJ1-2
d_gene: TRBD1
CDR3aa: CASSINTGETF
CDR3nt: TGTGCCAGCAGCATAAATACAGGGGAAACCTTC

v_gene: TRBV4-1
abundance: many
j_gene: TRBJ1-1
d_gene: -
CDR3aa: CASSQEKGGGFGTEAFF
CDR3nt: TGCGCCAGCAGCCAAGAGAAGGGGGGAGGGTTCGGCACTGAAGCTTTCTTT

v_gene: TRBV11-3
abundance: few
j_gene: TRBJ2-5
d_gene: TRBD1
CDR3aa: CASSLNPPRTGETQYF
CDR3nt: TGTGCCAGCAGCCTCAATCCCCCCCGGACAGGGGAGACCCAGTACTTC

v_gene: TRBV5-6
abundance: few
j_gene: TRBJ2-7
d_gene: TRBD2
CDR3aa: CASSFATSGLYEQYF
CDR3nt: TGTGCCAGCAGCTTCGCAACTAGCGGGCTCTACGAGCAGTACTTC

v_gene: TRBV14
abundance: -
j_gene: TRBJ1-5
d_gene: -
CDR3aa: CASSQDSYQPQHF
CDR3nt: TGTGCCAGCAGCCAAGACAGCTATCAGCCCCAGCATTTT

v_gene: TRBV25-1
abundance: -
j_gene: TRBJ2-1
d_gene: -
CDR3aa: CASRPGYSYNEQFF
CDR3nt: TGTGCCAGCAGGCCAGGGTATTCCTACAATGAGCAGTTCTTC

v_gene: TRBV27
abundance: many
j_gene: TRBJ2-1
d_gene: -
CDR3aa: CASSTNGGEFNEQFF
CDR3nt: TGTGCCAGCAGCACGAACGGGGGAGAATTTAATGAGCAGTTCTTC

v_gene: TRBV6-5
abundance: -
j_gene: TRBJ2-2
d_gene: -
CDR3aa: CASSYALVAGELFF
CDR3nt: TGTGCCAGCAGTTACGCCCTAGTCGCCGGGGAGCTGTTTTTT

v_gene: TRBV28
abundance: many
j_gene: TRBJ2-2
d_gene: -
CDR3aa: CASSLLDTANTGELFF
CDR3nt: TGTGCCAGCAGTTTATTGGACACCGCGAACACCGGGGAGCTGTTTTTT

v_gene: TRBV14
abundance: -
j_gene: TRBJ1-4
d_gene: -
CDR3aa: CASSQLGGVANEKLFF
CDR3nt: TGTGCCAGCAGCCAACTTGGAGGGGTGGCTAATGAAAAACTGTTTTTT

v_gene: TRBV19
abundance: many
j_gene: TRBJ2-1
d_gene: -
CDR3aa: CASSIVPRGKQFF
CDR3nt: TGTGCCAGTAGTATAGTCCCCCGTGGCAAGCAGTTCTTC

v_gene: TRBV28
abundance: -
j_gene: TRBJ2-7
d_gene: TRBD1
CDR3aa: CASTTTGRYEQYF
CDR3nt: TGTGCCAGCACCACGACAGGGCGCTACGAGCAGTACTTC

v_gene: TRBV29-1
abundance: -
j_gene: TRBJ1-2
d_gene: -
CDR3aa: CSGDWFPYGYTF
CDR3nt: TGCAGCGGGGACTGGTTCCCCTATGGCTACACCTTC

v_gene: TRBV7-9
abundance: once
j_gene: TRBJ2-1
d_gene: TRBD2
CDR3aa: CASSSPRLPSGGHRKGNEQFF
CDR3nt: TGTGCCAGCAGCTCACCTCGTCTCCCTAGCGGGGGCCACAGGAAAGGCAATGAGCAGTTCTTC

v_gene: TRBV7-9
abundance: -
j_gene: TRBJ2-2
d_gene: -
CDR3aa: CASSSGPGYTGELFF
CDR3nt: TGTGCCAGCAGCTCGGGACCAGGCTACACCGGGGAGCTGTTTTTT

v_gene: TRBV27
abundance: -
j_gene: TRBJ2-7
d_gene: -
CDR3aa: CASQRAGAGLSYF
CDR3nt: TGTGCCAGTCAAAGGGCAGGGGCTGGTCTTTCGTACTTC

v_gene: TRBV6-2/TRBV6-3
abundance: -
j_gene: TRBJ1-5
d_gene: -
CDR3aa: CASSYTNSNQPQHF
CDR3nt: TGTGCCAGCAGCTACACTAATAGCAATCAGCCCCAGCATTTT

v_gene: TRBV2
abundance: -
j_gene: TRBJ1-4
d_gene: -
CDR3aa: CASSELAATLNEILFF
CDR3nt: TGTGCCAGCAGTGAATTGGCAGCGACTCTTAATGAAATACTGTTTTTT

v_gene: TRBV27
abundance: -
j_gene: TRBJ1-6
d_gene: -
CDR3aa: CASSVVVANNLPLHF
CDR3nt: TGTGCCAGCAGTGTTGTGGTCGCAAATAATTTACCCCTCCACTTT

v_gene: TRBV7-6
abundance: -
j_gene: TRBJ2-1
d_gene: TRBD1
CDR3aa: CASSTSGGASNEQFF
CDR3nt: TGTGCCAGCAGCACCTCAGGGGGCGCTTCCAATGAGCAGTTCTTC